This TCR beta chain emerged from a study of blood T cell repertoires in COVID-19. Turning to the study itself: The United States, Italy and Spain were the sources of the acute and convalescent COVID-19 samples.

Sequencing used immunoSEQ multiplex PCR; TCRdb keeps in-frame clones, though not all of them. Found here are roughly 230,000 clones, 80% to 85% of them singletons; the top ten hold around 3.6%. Germline V gene sequence: CDR1 SGDLS, CDR2 YYNGEE. Trimming at V came to 0 bases and at J to 5 bases, leaving 3 bases not matched to a gene. The CDR3 contains 15 residues. The origin of this receptor is a man in his forties or fifties who had recovered from COVID-19. This chain links TRBV9 with TRBJ1-5; TRBD1 aligns across 9 bases. Sequencing was done on a sample of PBMCs or T cells enriched from blood (not recorded which). The CDR3 reads CASSVGGQGDQPQHF. CDR3 in DNA: TGTGCCAGCAGCGTAGGGGGACAGGGCGATCAGCCCCAGCATTTT.